The rows below give T cell receptor beta chains drawn from one sample of a study of blood T cell repertoires in COVID-19. Measured with immunoSEQ multiplex PCR; TCRdb has only the in-frame clones, and not every one. The table has a few hundred thousand clones, 86% seen once. Sequencing was carried out using PBMCs or T cells enriched from blood (not recorded which). The source of these receptors is a young man who had recovered from COVID-19. The CDR3 runs from the conserved cysteine through the conserved F or W. A D gene is named only where the DNA matches it firmly. Clone size is stated in some rows and not others, as once, few, many or a class when expanded.

>TRBV6-5|TRBD1|TRBJ2-6|-
CASRTGSSGANVLTF
TGTGCCAGCAGGACAGGGAGCTCTGGGGCCAACGTCCTGACTTTC
>TRBV5-5|TRBD1|TRBJ1-3|few
CASSRPGQVSGNTIYF
TGTGCCAGCAGCCGTCCGGGACAGGTCTCTGGAAACACCATATATTTT
>TRBV7-9|TRBD2|TRBJ2-2|once
CANAGNSGGPNTGELFF
TGTGCCAACGCCGGGAATAGCGGGGGCCCGAACACCGGGGAGCTGTTTTTT
>TRBV7-2|TRBD2|TRBJ2-1|-
CASSLEWAGGHNEQFF
TGTGCCAGCAGCTTAGAATGGGCGGGGGGGCACAATGAGCAGTTCTTC
>TRBV5-1|-|TRBJ2-1|few
CASSLGSVSYNEQFF
TGCGCCAGCAGCTTGGGGTCGGTCTCTTACAATGAGCAGTTCTTC
>TRBV24-1|TRBD1|TRBJ1-4|-
CATSDPTGSNEKLFF
TGTGCCACCAGTGATCCGACAGGGTCTAATGAAAAACTGTTTTTT
>TRBV7-9|TRBD1|TRBJ1-2|-
CASSLMGTELDYGYTF
TGTGCCAGCAGCTTAATGGGGACAGAGTTGGACTATGGCTACACCTTC
>TRBV5-1|-|TRBJ2-5|-
CASSLAAQTQETQYF
TGCGCCAGCAGCTTGGCCGCACAGACCCAAGAGACCCAGTACTTC
>TRBV12-5|-|TRBJ1-1|-
CASGLIGGITEAFF
TGTGCTAGTGGTTTGATTGGGGGGATCACTGAAGCTTTCTTT
>TRBV2|-|TRBJ2-7|-
CAAFVGGSYEQYF
TGTGCCGCCTTCGTCGGGGGCTCCTACGAGCAGTACTTC
>TRBV11-2|TRBD1|TRBJ1-4|-
CASSFGTGGGGDEKLFF
TGTGCCAGCAGCTTCGGGACAGGGGGCGGTGGTGATGAAAAACTGTTTTTT
>TRBV10-2|TRBD1|TRBJ1-5|-
CASRESLRRDRGNQPQHF
TGCGCCAGCAGAGAATCGCTAAGAAGGGACAGGGGCAATCAGCCCCAGCATTTT
>TRBV2|TRBD1|TRBJ1-1|-
CASNNPGQGNTEAFF
TGTGCCAGCAATAATCCGGGACAGGGGAACACTGAAGCTTTCTTT
>TRBV11-3|-|TRBJ2-7|-
CASSLDSNSYEQYF
TGTGCCAGCAGCTTGGACAGCAACTCCTACGAGCAGTACTTC
>TRBV6-5|-|TRBJ2-3|medium-sized
CASTPSPSADTQYF
TGTGCCAGCACCCCTAGCCCTAGCGCAGATACGCAGTATTTT
>TRBV11-2|TRBD2|TRBJ2-7|-
CASRPLAGGSYEQYF
TGTGCCAGCAGACCTCTAGCGGGAGGGTCCTACGAGCAGTACTTC
>TRBV24-1|-|TRBJ2-5|-
CATSDSSPEVPGETQYF
TGTGCCACCAGTGATTCTTCCCCCGAAGTGCCGGGAGAGACCCAGTACTTC
>TRBV7-6|-|TRBJ2-2|-
CASSLAGTSNTGELFF
TGTGCCAGCAGCTTAGCCGGGACTTCGAACACCGGGGAGCTGTTTTTT
>TRBV4-1|TRBD2|TRBJ2-1|-
CASSQDRVAGPYNEQFF
TGCGCCAGCAGCCAAGATCGAGTAGCGGGGCCCTACAATGAGCAGTTCTTC
>TRBV5-1|-|TRBJ2-5|-
CASSTLPGGRGETQYF
TGCGCCAGCAGCACCTTACCCGGGGGGCGAGGTGAGACCCAGTACTTC
>TRBV11-2|-|TRBJ2-7|-
CASSLVGSRGAPYEQYF
TGTGCCAGCAGCTTAGTGGGGTCCAGGGGCGCGCCCTACGAGCAGTACTTC
>TRBV6-7|TRBD1|TRBJ2-5|-
CASSYFYRGLETQYF
TGTGCCAGCAGTTACTTTTACAGGGGGCTGGAGACCCAGTACTTC
>TRBV18|TRBD2|TRBJ2-3|-
CASSPFIAGVGTDTQYF
TGTGCCAGCTCACCATTTATAGCGGGAGTCGGCACAGATACGCAGTATTTT
>TRBV4-1|TRBD2|TRBJ2-7|-
CASSPGTSGPYYEQYF
TGCGCCAGCAGCCCAGGGACTAGCGGACCATACTACGAGCAGTACTTC
>TRBV10-2|TRBD1|TRBJ2-7|-
CASSGQGVSYEQYF
TGCGCCAGCTCTGGACAGGGGGTCTCCTACGAGCAGTACTTC
>TRBV7-2|-|TRBJ1-3|-
CASSLARARVGNTIYF
TGTGCCAGCAGCTTAGCGCGGGCCAGAGTGGGAAACACCATATATTTT
>TRBV5-4|-|TRBJ1-1|-
CASSQPSEVTEAFF
TGTGCCAGCAGCCAACCTTCAGAGGTCACTGAAGCTTTCTTT
>TRBV23-1|TRBD1|TRBJ1-1|-
CASSQSKTGANTEAFF
TGCGCCAGCAGTCAATCTAAGACAGGGGCGAACACTGAAGCTTTCTTT
>TRBV4-1|-|TRBJ1-5|many
CASSQTYRAGQPQHF
TGCGCCAGCAGCCAAACTTACAGGGCGGGTCAGCCCCAGCATTTT
>TRBV19|TRBD1|TRBJ1-3|-
CASSPTGGITGNTIYF
TGTGCCAGTAGTCCCACAGGGGGAATAACTGGAAACACCATATATTTT
>TRBV11-2|TRBD1|TRBJ1-5|-
CASSPDRGPWQPQHF
TGTGCCAGCAGCCCGGACAGGGGGCCTTGGCAGCCCCAGCATTTT
>TRBV2|-|TRBJ1-1|-
CASSYRDSGTEAFF
TGTGCCAGCAGTTACAGGGATTCAGGCACTGAAGCTTTCTTT
>TRBV7-9|TRBD1|TRBJ1-5|-
CASSDVGQGNQPQHF
TGTGCCAGCAGCGACGTGGGACAGGGCAATCAGCCCCAGCATTTT